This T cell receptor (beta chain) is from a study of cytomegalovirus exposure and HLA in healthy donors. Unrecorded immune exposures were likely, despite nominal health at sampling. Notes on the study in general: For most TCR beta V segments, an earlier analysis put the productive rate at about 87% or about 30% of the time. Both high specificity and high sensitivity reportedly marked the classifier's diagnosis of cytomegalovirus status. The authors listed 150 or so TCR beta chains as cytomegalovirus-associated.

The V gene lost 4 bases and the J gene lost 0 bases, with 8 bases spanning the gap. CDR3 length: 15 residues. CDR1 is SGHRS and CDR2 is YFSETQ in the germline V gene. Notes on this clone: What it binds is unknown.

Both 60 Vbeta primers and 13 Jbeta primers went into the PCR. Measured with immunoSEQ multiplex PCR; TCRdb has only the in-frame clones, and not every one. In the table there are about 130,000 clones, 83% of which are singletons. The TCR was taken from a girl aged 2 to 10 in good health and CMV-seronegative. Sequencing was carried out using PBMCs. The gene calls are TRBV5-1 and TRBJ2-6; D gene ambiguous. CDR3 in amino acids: CASSAGISGANVLTF. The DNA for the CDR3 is TGCGCCAGCAGCGCAGGTATCTCTGGGGCCAACGTCCTGACTTTC.